Presented here are 26 T cell receptor beta chains from one specimen sequenced in a study of blood T cells in healthy people across ages. Primers used in a second PCR of roughly 7 to 12 cycles were a sample-barcoded 5' primer and a J-beta primer mix. TCRdb reprocessed the 5' RACE reads with MiXCR, giving one entry per CDR3 protein. The data hold roughly 1,800,000 distinct CDR3 sequences, with about 50% observed a single time. The specimen was blood. The origin of the receptors is a woman in her 40s in good health.

This clonotype was counted a few times. The rearrangement links TRBV2 to TRBJ2-1, with 11 bases fitting TRBD2. The CDR3 sequence is 15 residues long. CDR1 SNHLY and CDR2 FYNNEI come from the germline V gene. Unmatched junction bases numbered 10, after V lost 5 bases and J lost 10 bases. For the CDR3, the DNA is TGTGCCAGCAGTCCTGCGGGGACTAGCGGCGGGGAGCAGTTCTTC. Amino acids: CASSPAGTSGGEQFF.

This clonotype was seen more than once but under ten times. The chain links TRBV5-1 to TRBJ2-7; possible D gene TRBD1, 6 bases. The CDR3 sequence is 14 residues long. The germline V and J ends were trimmed by 4 bases and 1 base, with 12 bases remaining between them. Germline V gene data show CDR1 as SGHRS and CDR2 as YFSETQ. The chain's CDR3 is CASSTTTGSYEQYF. The CDR3 nucleotides read TGCGCCAGCAGCACAACGACAGGATCCTACGAGCAGTACTTC.

This clonotype was seen more than once but under ten times. V gene TRBV6-6 combines with J gene TRBJ2-7; tentative D call: TRBD1 (6 bases). Trimming took off 0 bases at V and 5 bases at J, with 8 bases between the two ends. Germline V CDR1 and CDR2: MNHNY, SVGAGI (reference sequence). The CDR3 runs to 13 residues. Here the CDR3 reads CASSYSGTNEQYF. The CDR3, as DNA: TGTGCCAGCAGTTACTCGGGGACAAACGAGCAGTACTTC.

There are a few counts of this clonotype. V is TRBV2 and J is TRBJ2-5; a weak D match, TRBD1 (7 bases). The CDR3 contains 16 residues. The V gene's germline CDR1 is SNHLY and CDR2 FYNNEI. The V gene lost 4 bases and the J gene lost 1 base, with 16 bases spanning the gap. The CDR3 region has the DNA TGTGCCAGCAGTGCAATCGGGGGACAGACCCAAGAGACCCAGTACTTC. Translated, it gives CASSAIGGQTQETQYF.

V and J are TRBV5-5 and TRBJ2-5; 10 bases match TRBD2. J was trimmed by 4 bases and V by 2 bases; bases with no gene match: 8. The CDR3 extends over 16 amino acids. Germline V lookup: CDR1 SGHKS, CDR2 YYEKEE (reference sequence). CDR3 nucleotides: TGTGCCAGCAGCTTACTAGCGGGGTCGAGGCCAGAGACCCAGTACTTC. Its protein product is CASSLLAGSRPETQYF.

The chain carries TRBV4-3 and TRBJ2-4; D may be TRBD1 or TRBD2 (6 bases each). The germline gives CDR1 LGHNA, CDR2 YSLEER. CDR3 size: 16 residues. Trimming stripped 0 bases from V and 13 bases from J, with 22 bases between. In DNA, the CDR3 is TGCGCCAGCAGCCAAGATCCCCTAGCTCAGAGGGGGGAGCAGTACTTC. Residues: CASSQDPLAQRGEQYF.

Points on this clonotype: A junction end diverges from the germline sequence, so it may reflect a read error. J is TRBJ2-6 and V is TRBV3-1, with D possibly TRBD1 on 6 matching bases. CDR1 is LGHDT and CDR2 is YNNKEL in the germline V gene (reference sequence). The CDR3 sequence is 18 residues long. DNA for the CDR3: TGTGCCGGCAGCTTCGACAGGACCCTCTCCTCTGGGGCCAACGTCCTGACTTTC. This codes for CAGSFDRTLSSGANVLTF.

The chain joins TRBV7-2 to TRBJ2-5; 10 nucleotides align to TRBD1. The trim removed 4 bases at V and 5 bases at J, leaving 7 bases unmatched. The CDR3 totals 15 residues. CDR1 and CDR2 from the germline V gene are SGHTA and FQGNSA. DNA of the CDR3: TGTGCCAGCAGCTGGGGACAGGGGTCATCGGAGACCCAGTACTTC. Translated, it gives CASSWGQGSSETQYF.

This clonotype was recorded a few times. The CDR3 nucleotides are TGTGCCAGCAGCCCCAGCGCCCACTACGAGCAGTACTTC. This codes for CASSPSAHYEQYF. The chain is built from TRBV7-2 and TRBJ2-7; D not resolved. Trimming took 5 bases from V and 3 from J, leaving 11 bases between them. The CDR3 sequence is 13 residues long. The germline gives CDR1 SGHTA, CDR2 FQGNSA.

The chain employs TRBV12-3 or TRBV12-4 and TRBJ2-5; no firm D call. V was trimmed by 7 bases and J by 1 base, leaving 13 bases between them. This CDR3 region has 14 residues. The CDR3 reads CASTANWAQETQYF. The CDR3, as DNA: TGTGCCAGCACCGCAAATTGGGCCCAAGAGACCCAGTACTTC.

This clonotype was seen once. The J gene is TRBJ2-4, the V gene TRBV5-6, with 10 bases fitting TRBD2. The J call may be incorrect, as the DNA end agrees better with TRBJ2-5. Germline CDR1 SGHDT, CDR2 YYEEEE. This CDR3 region has 16 residues. The CDR3 spells CASSLGIAGGVETQYF. CDR3 nucleotides: TGTGCCAGCAGCTTGGGGATAGCGGGGGGCGTTGAGACCCAGTACTTC.

This clonotype has just a few counts. This rearrangement joins TRBV28 to TRBJ1-1; TRBD1 agrees at 7 bases. The V gene end was trimmed by 1 base and the J gene end by 0 bases; junction bases not matched to a gene: 5. The V gene's germline CDR1 is MDHEN and CDR2 SYDVKM. The CDR3 spans 16 residues. CDR3 sequence: CASSLLGQGVNTEAFF. The CDR3 nucleotides read TGTGCCAGCAGTTTATTGGGGCAGGGGGTGAACACTGAAGCTTTCTTT.

Only a few counts were recorded for this clonotype. The chain couples TRBV12-3 or TRBV12-4 to TRBJ1-1; tentatively, D is TRBD1 (6 bases). Trimming left V 5 bases short and J 6 bases short, with 13 bases between. The CDR3 runs to 13 residues. CDR3 residues: CASSPQGFAEAFF. The CDR3 DNA reads TGTGCCAGCAGTCCCCAGGGGTTCGCTGAAGCTTTCTTT.

This chain uses TRBV20-1 with TRBJ1-6; TRBD1 matches 8 bases. The germline CDR1 and CDR2 sequences are DFQATT and SNEGSKA (reference sequence). The CDR3 has 13 residues. The V and J ends lost 6 bases and 7 bases, in that order; junction bases with no gene match: 5. The CDR3 nucleotides read TGCAGTGCCTTGGCAGGGGGCAATTCACCCCTCCACTTT. This translates into CSALAGGNSPLHF.

The chain employs TRBV4-3 and TRBJ2-4, with a weak D call TRBD2 (5 bases). V was trimmed by 0 bases and J by 2 bases, leaving 11 bases between them. Germline CDR1 reads LGHNA; CDR2 reads YSLEER. This CDR3 has 16 amino acids. CDR3 amino acids: CASSQDARLPKNIQYF. As DNA, the CDR3 is TGCGCCAGCAGCCAAGATGCCAGACTACCCAAAAACATTCAGTACTTC.

The chain combines TRBV7-2 with TRBJ1-2, with D possibly being TRBD1 (5 bases). This CDR3 spans 14 amino acids. Trimming removed 2 bases at V and 8 bases at J, with 15 bases between. Germline V gene sequence: CDR1 SGHTA, CDR2 FQGNSA. CDR3 coding DNA: TGTGCCAGCAGCTTACCAGTCAGGGCCGAGGGCTACACCTTC. Translated: CASSLPVRAEGYTF.

This clonotype was seen a few times. The chain uses TRBV5-1 and TRBJ2-7; 8 positions agree with TRBD1. From germline, CDR1 is SGHRS and CDR2 YFSETQ. This CDR3 has 15 amino acids. V gave up 3 bases and J gave up 6 bases; unmatched junction bases: 11. The chain's CDR3 is CASSYTGTGVGEQYF. CDR3 in DNA: TGCGCCAGCAGCTATACCGGGACAGGTGTCGGCGAGCAGTACTTC.

This clonotype was recorded once. The chain has TRBV5-1 and TRBJ1-1; 11 bases fit TRBD1. From germline, CDR1 is SGHRS and CDR2 YFSETQ. The CDR3 has 16 amino acids. The V and J ends lost 4 bases and 4 bases, in that order; junction bases with no gene match: 9. The chain's CDR3 is CASSTRPGTGGTEAFF. In DNA, the CDR3 is TGCGCCAGCAGCACCCGCCCCGGGACAGGGGGCACTGAAGCTTTCTTT.

This clonotype was counted a few times. The chain couples TRBV7-3 to TRBJ2-4; no clear D. This CDR3 spans 16 amino acids. CDR1 SGHTA and CDR2 FQGTGA come from the germline V gene. V was trimmed by 2 bases and J by 8 bases, leaving 19 bases between them. CDR3 protein: CASSLWGHIDGDIQYF. The DNA for the CDR3 is TGTGCCAGCAGCTTATGGGGTCACATTGATGGCGACATTCAGTACTTC.

This clonotype appeared a single time. The chain has TRBV20-1 and TRBJ2-1, with a weak D call TRBD2 (6 bases). Germline V gene lookup returns CDR1 DFQATT and CDR2 SNEGSKA (reference sequence). The CDR3 consists of 14 residues. CDR3 amino acids: CSYERVQASNEQFF. The CDR3 DNA reads TGCAGCTACGAGCGGGTTCAAGCCAGCAATGAGCAGTTCTTC.

This chain connects TRBV7-9 to TRBJ2-1; 7 bases align to TRBD2. Germline-derived CDR1 and CDR2 are SEHNR and FQNEAQ (reference sequence). This CDR3 spans 14 amino acids. J was trimmed by 5 bases and V by 6 bases; bases with no gene match: 7. DNA for the CDR3: TGTGCCAGCAGGAGGAGCGGGACGGACAATGAGCAGTTCTTC. It codes for CASRRSGTDNEQFF.

The chain employs TRBV7-9 and TRBJ1-3; 7 bases match TRBD1. The CDR3 is 14 amino acids. V shed 4 bases, J shed 9 bases, and the junction held 9 bases outside the gene matches. Looked up from germline, CDR1 is SEHNR and CDR2 is FQNEAQ (reference sequence). The CDR3 DNA follows: TGTGCCAGCAGCTCACCGGGACAGAGGAGCACCATATATTTT. Translating gives CASSSPGQRSTIYF.

This sequence joins TRBV27 and TRBJ2-6; D possibly corresponds to TRBD2 (5 bases). The V gene's germline CDR1 is MNHEY and CDR2 SMNVEV (reference sequence). V lost 3 bases to trimming and J lost 0 bases, with 12 bases between them. The CDR3 covers 17 residues. In DNA form, the CDR3 reads TGTGCCAGCAGTTTCTCCGGACTTCTCTCTGGGGCCAACGTCCTGACTTTC. Translating gives CASSFSGLLSGANVLTF.

This clonotype was seen once. The chain carries TRBV7-8 and TRBJ2-5; D could derive from TRBD1 or TRBD2 (5 bases each). CDR1 and CDR2 (germline): SGHVS, FQNEAQ. V was shortened by 5 bases and J by 1 base, with 23 bases between the two germline ends. This CDR3 is 18 amino acids long. For the CDR3, the DNA is TGTGCCAGCAGCCACCGTCGTCACCGGGACCTCCCCCAAGAGACCCAGTACTTC. This translates into CASSHRRHRDLPQETQYF.

The chain is built from TRBV9 and TRBJ2-5, with a possible D match to TRBD2 (7 bases). The V end was cut by 4 bases, the J end by 5 bases, with 21 bases between. This CDR3 region has 16 residues. Germline V gene sequence: CDR1 SGDLS, CDR2 YYNGEE. The CDR3 nucleotides are TGTGCCAGCAGCCCCATTGAGGGGGGGCCCTATGAGACCCAGTACTTC. This codes for CASSPIEGGPYETQYF.

V usage is TRBV29-1 and J usage is TRBJ1-1; D remains ambiguous. CDR3 length equals 13 residues. The germline V and J ends were trimmed by 5 bases and 0 bases, with 10 bases remaining between them. Germline V CDR1 and CDR2: SQVTM, ANQGSEA. CDR3 coding DNA: TGCAGCGTTCGTTCAGACATGAACACTGAAGCTTTCTTT. Residues: CSVRSDMNTEAFF.